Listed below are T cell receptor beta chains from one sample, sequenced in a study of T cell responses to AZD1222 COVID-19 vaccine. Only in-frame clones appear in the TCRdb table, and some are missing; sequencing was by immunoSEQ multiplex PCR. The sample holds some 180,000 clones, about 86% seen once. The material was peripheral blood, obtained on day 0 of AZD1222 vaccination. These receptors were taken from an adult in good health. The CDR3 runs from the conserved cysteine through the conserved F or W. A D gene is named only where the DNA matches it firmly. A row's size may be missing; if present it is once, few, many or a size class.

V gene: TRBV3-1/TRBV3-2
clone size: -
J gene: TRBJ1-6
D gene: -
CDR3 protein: CASSQDGGLSLHF
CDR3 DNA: TGTGCCAGCAGCCAAGATGGTGGGTTGTCCCTCCACTTT

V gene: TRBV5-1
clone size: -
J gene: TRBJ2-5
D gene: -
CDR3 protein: CASSAEGTETQYF
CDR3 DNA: TGCGCCAGCAGCGCAGAGGGTACAGAGACCCAGTACTTC

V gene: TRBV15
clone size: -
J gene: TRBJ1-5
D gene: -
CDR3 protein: CATSSSSARGNQPQHF
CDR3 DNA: TGTGCCACCAGCAGCAGCTCTGCCAGGGGCAATCAGCCCCAGCATTTT

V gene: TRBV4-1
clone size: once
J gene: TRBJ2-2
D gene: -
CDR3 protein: CASSQRVTGTGELFF
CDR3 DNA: TGCGCCAGCAGCCAGAGGGTGACAGGCACCGGGGAGCTGTTTTTT

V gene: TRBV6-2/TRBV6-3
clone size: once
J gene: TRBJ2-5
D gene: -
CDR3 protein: CASSFPWAVQETQYF
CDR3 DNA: TGTGCCAGCAGTTTTCCCTGGGCGGTCCAAGAGACCCAGTACTTC

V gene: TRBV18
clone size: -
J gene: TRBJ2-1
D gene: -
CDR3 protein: CASSPPRSLDHNEQFF
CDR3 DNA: TGTGCCAGCTCACCACCGCGTTCACTAGACCACAATGAGCAGTTCTTC

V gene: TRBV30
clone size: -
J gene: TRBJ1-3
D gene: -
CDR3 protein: CAWVDRSSGNTIYF
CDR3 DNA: TGTGCCTGGGTAGACAGGAGCTCTGGAAACACCATATATTTT

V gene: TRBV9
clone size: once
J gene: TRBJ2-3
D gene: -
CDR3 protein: CASSVGADTQYF
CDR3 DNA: TGTGCCAGCAGCGTAGGGGCAGATACGCAGTATTTT

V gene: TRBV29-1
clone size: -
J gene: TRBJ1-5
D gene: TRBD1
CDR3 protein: CSVVLTGVNQPQHF
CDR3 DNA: TGCAGCGTTGTTTTGACAGGGGTCAATCAGCCCCAGCATTTT

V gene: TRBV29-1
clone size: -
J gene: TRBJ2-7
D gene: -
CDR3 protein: CSVDLAGREQYF
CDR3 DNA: TGCAGCGTTGACTTGGCAGGCCGCGAGCAGTACTTC

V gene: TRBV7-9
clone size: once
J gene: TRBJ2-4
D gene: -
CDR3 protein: CASSLGAENIQYF
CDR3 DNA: TGTGCCAGCAGCTTAGGTGCTGAAAACATTCAGTACTTC

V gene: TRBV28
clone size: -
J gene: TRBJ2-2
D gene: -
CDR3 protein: CASSLRGLLTGELFF
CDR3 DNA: TGTGCCAGCAGTTTAAGGGGACTTTTAACCGGGGAGCTGTTTTTT

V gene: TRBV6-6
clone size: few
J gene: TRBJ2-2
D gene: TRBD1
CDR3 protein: CASSPQTGATGELFF
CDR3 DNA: TGTGCCAGCAGTCCCCAGACAGGGGCCACCGGGGAGCTGTTTTTT

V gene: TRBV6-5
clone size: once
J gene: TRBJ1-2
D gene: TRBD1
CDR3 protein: CASRREGAGGYTF
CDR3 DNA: TGTGCCAGCAGGAGGGAGGGGGCGGGTGGCTACACCTTC

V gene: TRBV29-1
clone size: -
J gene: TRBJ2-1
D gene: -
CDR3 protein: CSVEALREQFF
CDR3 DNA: TGCAGCGTTGAAGCCCTAAGGGAGCAGTTCTTC

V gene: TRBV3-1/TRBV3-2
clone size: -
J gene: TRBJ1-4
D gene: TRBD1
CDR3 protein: CASSRGGSSEKLFF
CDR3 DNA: TGTGCCAGCAGCCGAGGGGGCTCGAGTGAAAAACTGTTTTTT

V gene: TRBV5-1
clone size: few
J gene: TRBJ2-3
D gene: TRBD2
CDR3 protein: CASSLLAGGTDTQYF
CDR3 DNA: TGCGCCAGCAGCTTGCTAGCGGGAGGGACAGATACGCAGTATTTT

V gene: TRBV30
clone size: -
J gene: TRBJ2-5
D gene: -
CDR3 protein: CAWSVKETQYF
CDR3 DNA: TGTGCCTGGAGTGTGAAAGAGACCCAGTACTTC

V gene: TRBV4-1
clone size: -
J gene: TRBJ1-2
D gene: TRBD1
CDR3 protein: CASSQDRDRGYGYTF
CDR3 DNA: TGCGCCAGCAGCCAAGATAGGGACAGGGGGTACGGCTACACCTTC

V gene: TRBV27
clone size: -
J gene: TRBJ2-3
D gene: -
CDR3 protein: CASSLLGADTQYF
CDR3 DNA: TGTGCCAGCAGTTTATTGGGTGCAGATACGCAGTATTTT

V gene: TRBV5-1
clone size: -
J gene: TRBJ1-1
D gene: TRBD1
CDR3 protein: CASSSGTGVLNTEAFF
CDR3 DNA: TGCGCCAGCAGCTCAGGGACAGGAGTTCTGAACACTGAAGCTTTCTTT

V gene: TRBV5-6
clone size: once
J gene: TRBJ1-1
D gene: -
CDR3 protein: CASSLGESEAFF
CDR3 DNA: TGTGCCAGCAGCTTAGGGGAGTCGGAAGCTTTCTTT